These 18 T cell receptor beta chains were sequenced from one sample in a study of blood T cell repertoires in COVID-19. The data were produced by immunoSEQ multiplex PCR, yet TCRdb's version contains in-frame clones alone and is incomplete. The sample carries around 200,000 clones, roughly four fifths recorded once. Sequencing was done on a sample of peripheral blood. The receptor set was obtained from a woman aged 45-60 years with acute or convalescent COVID-19.

The chain has TRBV6-6 and TRBJ2-1, with TRBD1 identical over 10 bases. V lost 3 bases to trimming and J lost 7 bases; unmatched junction nucleotides: 6. Germline-derived CDR1 and CDR2 are MNHNY and SVGAGI (reference sequence). CDR3 length: 15 amino acids. The CDR3 bases are TGTGCCAGCAGTTATTCAAAGGGACAGGGGAATGAGCAGTTCTTC. It is translated as CASSYSKGQGNEQFF.

The CDR3, as DNA: TGTGCCAGCAGCAGAAGGGAGGGGAGCACTGAAGCTTTCTTT. Its translation: CASSRREGSTEAFF. The chain has TRBV27 and TRBJ1-1, with D maybe TRBD1 (5 bases). The CDR3 sequence is 14 residues long. Trimming shortened V by 6 bases and J by 4 bases, and 15 bases separated the two germline ends. Germline CDR1 reads MNHEY; CDR2 reads SMNVEV (reference sequence).

This chain links TRBV19 with TRBJ2-5; 7 nucleotides match TRBD2. This CDR3 has 19 residues. Germline V gene data show CDR1 as LNHDA and CDR2 as SQIVND (reference sequence). J was trimmed by 3 bases and V by 6 bases; bases with no gene match: 22. CDR3 amino acids: CASSPGRAAGISGKETQYF. In DNA form, the CDR3 reads TGTGCCAGTAGCCCAGGGAGGGCGGCGGGAATTAGCGGAAAAGAGACCCAGTACTTC.

This sequence joins TRBV12-3 or TRBV12-4 and TRBJ2-7, with 9 positions matching TRBD2. The V gene end was trimmed by 8 bases and the J gene end by 2 bases; junction bases not matched to a gene: 4. This CDR3 spans 13 amino acids. The CDR3 nucleotides read TGTGCCAGCCGGCCTAGCGGGGCCTACGAGCAGTACTTC. This encodes CASRPSGAYEQYF.

The V and J genes are TRBV4-1 and TRBJ1-4; 9 positions agree with TRBD1. This CDR3 comprises 16 residues. V was pared by 4 bases and J by 4 bases, with 7 bases of the junction left unmatched. Germline V gives CDR1 MGHRA, CDR2 YSYEKL. The CDR3 spells CASSRPGQGNNEKLFF. The CDR3 DNA reads as TGCGCCAGCAGCCGCCCGGGACAGGGCAATAATGAAAAACTGTTTTTT.

This chain connects TRBV2 to TRBJ2-3, with TRBD1 identical over 7 bases. The CDR3 loop spans 13 amino acids. Trimming at V came to 7 bases and at J to 3 bases, leaving 4 bases not matched to a gene. Germline V CDR1 and CDR2: SNHLY, FYNNEI. The CDR3 reads CASKGTVTDTQYF. The CDR3 DNA sequence: TGTGCCAGCAAAGGGACAGTGACAGATACGCAGTATTTT. Using reference TRBV2 and TRBJ2-3 for the parts outside the CDR3, the full variable domain is EPEVTQTPSHQVTQMGQEVILRCVPISNHLYFYWYRQILGQKVEFLVSFYNNEISEKSEIFDDQFSVERPDGSNFTLKIRSTKLEDSAMYFCASKGTVTDTQYFGPGTRLTVL.

This chain joins TRBV6-5 and TRBJ1-2, with D hard to call. CDR1 is MNHEY and CDR2 is SVGAGI in the germline V gene. CDR3 length equals 14 residues. With 7 bases removed from V and 5 bases from J, the gap between germline ends came to 17 bases. The CDR3, as DNA: TGTGCCAGCACCTACTCGAGGCGCGGTTATGGCTACACCTTC. This gives the protein CASTYSRRGYGYTF.

The chain recombines TRBV19 with TRBJ1-5, with D hard to call. The CDR3 extends over 14 amino acids. V gave up 3 bases and J gave up 4 bases, with 10 bases separating them. CDR1 is LNHDA and CDR2 is SQIVND in the germline V gene (reference sequence). The CDR3 sequence is CASSIPQRNQPQHF. CDR3 DNA: TGTGCCAGTAGTATCCCGCAGCGTAATCAGCCCCAGCATTTT. Combining the CDR3 with reference TRBV19 and TRBJ1-5 gives the whole variable domain DGGITQSPKYLFRKEGQNVTLSCEQNLNHDAMYWYRQDPGQGLRLIYYSQIVNDFQKGDIAEGYSVSREKKESFPLTVTSAQKNPTAFYLCASSIPQRNQPQHFGDGTRLSIL.

This sequence joins TRBV28 and TRBJ1-5, with a weak D call TRBD1 (6 bases). Germline-derived CDR1 and CDR2 are MDHEN and SYDVKM. Trimming took off 5 bases at V and 0 bases at J, with 14 bases between the two ends. The CDR3 loop spans 16 amino acids. CDR3 region: CASSPSQGTSNQPQHF. CDR3 nucleotide sequence: TGTGCCAGCAGTCCCAGCCAGGGGACTAGCAATCAGCCCCAGCATTTT.

The chain combines TRBV3-1 (or the pseudogene TRBV3-2) with TRBJ1-1, with 9 nucleotides matching TRBD1. Looked up from germline, CDR1 is LGHDT and CDR2 is YNNKEL (reference sequence). V shed 4 bases and J 0 bases; nucleotides not matched to a gene: 3. The CDR3 sequence is 15 residues long. The DNA of the CDR3 is TGTGCCAGCAGCCTTTGGGACAGGGTGAACACTGAAGCTTTCTTT. Translating it yields CASSLWDRVNTEAFF.

This rearrangement joins TRBV11-2 to TRBJ2-7, with 8 bases aligning to TRBD2. The CDR3 length is 16 residues. The V gene's germline CDR1 is SGHAT and CDR2 FQNNGV. The V gene end was trimmed by 4 bases and the J gene end by 5 bases; junction bases not matched to a gene: 13. The CDR3 reads CASSSAVRAGGHEQYF. Here the CDR3 DNA reads TGTGCCAGCAGCTCCGCCGTTCGGGCGGGAGGACACGAGCAGTACTTC.

This rearrangement joins TRBV21-1 to TRBJ2-7; TRBD1 is the table's D call, not checked against the DNA. TRBV21-1 is assigned pseudogene status. This CDR3 spans 14 amino acids. DNA of the CDR3: TGTGCCAGCACCAGAGGGGACAGACCTTACGAGCAGTACTTC. Translated: CASTRGDRPYEQYF.

The chain links TRBV11-3 to TRBJ2-1; tentatively, D is TRBD1 (6 bases). Trimming shortened V by 1 base and J by 1 base, and 8 bases separated the two germline ends. CDR1 and CDR2 from the germline V gene are SGHNT and YENEEA. CDR3 length: 15 residues. The CDR3 protein is CASSLGTASYNEQFF. The CDR3 nucleotides are TGTGCCAGCAGCTTAGGGACAGCATCCTACAATGAGCAGTTCTTC. Full variable domain (rest looked up from reference TRBV11-3 and TRBJ2-1): EAGVVQSPRYKIIEKKQPVAFWCNPISGHNTLYWYLQNLGQGPELLIRYENEEAVDDSQLPKDRFSAERLKGVDSTLKIQPAELGDSAVYLCASSLGTASYNEQFFGPGTRLTVL.

The CDR3: CASSLQGSTNEKLFF. The CDR3 DNA sequence: TGTGCCAGCAGCCTCCAGGGGTCAACTAATGAAAAACTGTTTTTT. The V and J genes are TRBV7-9 and TRBJ1-4; a possible D gene is TRBD1 (6 bases). The CDR3 spans 15 residues. The germline CDR1 and CDR2 sequences are SEHNR and FQNEAQ (reference sequence). V gave up 5 bases and J gave up 0 bases, with 10 bases separating them. Drawing the rest from reference TRBV7-9 and TRBJ1-4, the complete variable domain is DTGVSQNPRHKITKRGQNVTFRCDPISEHNRLYWYRQTLGQGPEFLTYFQNEAQLEKSRLLSDRFSAERPKGSFSTLEIQRTEQGDSAMYLCASSLQGSTNEKLFFGSGTQLSVL.

This chain links TRBV28 with TRBJ1-6, with a weak D call TRBD1 (6 bases). V lost 6 bases to trimming and J lost 10 bases, with 25 bases between them. The CDR3 runs to 17 residues. From germline, CDR1 is MDHEN and CDR2 SYDVKM. CDR3 DNA sequence: TGTGCCAGCAGCCCGGCGTGGGGCAGGGGAAGAAGGTCACCCCTCCACTTT. This sequence encodes CASSPAWGRGRRSPLHF.

This chain connects TRBV6-5 to TRBJ1-2; 7 nucleotides agree with TRBD1. The CDR3 spans 15 residues. CDR1 and CDR2 from the germline V gene are MNHEY and SVGAGI. Trimming took 4 bases from V and 0 from J; bases not matched to a gene: 5. For the CDR3, the DNA is TGTGCCAGCAGTTCCACAGGGGCCGCTAACTATGGCTACACCTTC. It translates to CASSSTGAANYGYTF.

This clone has more than one count but fewer than ten. The chain is built from TRBV12-3 or TRBV12-4 and TRBJ1-1, with D unresolved. The CDR3 consists of 13 residues. Trimming removed 8 bases from V and 0 bases from J, with 10 bases in between. CDR3 sequence: CASSGAVNTEAFF. Written as DNA, the CDR3 is TGTGCCAGCTCCGGAGCAGTGAACACTGAAGCTTTCTTT.

The chain links TRBV5-8 to TRBJ2-7; 8 bases map to TRBD1. The CDR3 contains 15 residues. Germline V CDR1 and CDR2: SGHTS, YDEGEE. The junction had 5 bases not matched to a gene; V was cut back by 2 bases and J by 1 base. CDR3 nucleotide sequence: TGTGCCAGCAGCTTAGGGACAGGTCTTTCCTACGAGCAGTACTTC. Protein: CASSLGTGLSYEQYF.